The T cell receptor beta chain described here comes from a study of T cell repertoires in ileal Crohn's disease. Study observations and caveats: Active smokers at surgery had more clonal expansions than non-smokers. Mucosal expansions were suggested to be mainly CD8 T cells.

In the case of this clone: Antigen unknown.

Trimming removed 4 bases from V and 11 bases from J, with 12 bases in between. This CDR3 has 11 amino acids. CDR1 and CDR2 (germline): SGHDT, YYEEEE. TCRB immunosequencing input was roughly 530 nanograms of biopsy DNA per sample. The assay was immunoSEQ multiplex PCR, and TCRdb's table has in-frame clones only and misses some. The table includes more than 50,000 clones, about 89% detected once. Time point defined: neoterminal ileum biopsy at postoperative endoscopy, about 6 months after surgery. The sequencing input was ileal tissue. The sequence was obtained from an adult with Crohn's disease. The genes are TRBV5-6 and TRBJ1-1; D remains ambiguous. CDR3 amino acids: CASSRGGRAFF. The DNA for the CDR3 is TGTGCCAGCAGCCGCGGCGGTCGGGCTTTCTTT.